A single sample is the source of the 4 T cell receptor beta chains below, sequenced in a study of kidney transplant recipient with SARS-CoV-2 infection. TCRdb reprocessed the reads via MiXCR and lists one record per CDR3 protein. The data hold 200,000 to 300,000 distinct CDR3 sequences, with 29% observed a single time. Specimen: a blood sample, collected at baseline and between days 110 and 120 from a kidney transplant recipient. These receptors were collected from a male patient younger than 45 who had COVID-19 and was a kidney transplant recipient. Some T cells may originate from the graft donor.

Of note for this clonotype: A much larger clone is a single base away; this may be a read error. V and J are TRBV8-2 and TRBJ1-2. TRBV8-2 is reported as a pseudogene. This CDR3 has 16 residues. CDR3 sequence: CGGGRSDSRKTYGYTF. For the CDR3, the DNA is TGTGGCGGTGGGAGATCTGATAGCCGAAAGACCTATGGCTACACCTTC.

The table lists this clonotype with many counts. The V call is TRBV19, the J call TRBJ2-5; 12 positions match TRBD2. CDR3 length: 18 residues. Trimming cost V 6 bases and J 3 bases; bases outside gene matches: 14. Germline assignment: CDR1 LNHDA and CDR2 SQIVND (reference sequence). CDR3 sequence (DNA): TGTGCCAGTAGCTCGGGCCGTCTAGCGGGGGGGTTAAAAGAGACCCAGTACTTC. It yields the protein CASSSGRLAGGLKETQYF.

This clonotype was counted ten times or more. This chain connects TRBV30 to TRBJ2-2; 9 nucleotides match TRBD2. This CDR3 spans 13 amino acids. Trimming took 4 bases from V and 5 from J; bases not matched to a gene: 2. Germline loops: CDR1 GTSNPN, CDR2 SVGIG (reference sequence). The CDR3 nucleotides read TGTGCCTGGACAGCGGGAGGTACCGGGGAGCTGTTTTTT. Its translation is CAWTAGGTGELFF.

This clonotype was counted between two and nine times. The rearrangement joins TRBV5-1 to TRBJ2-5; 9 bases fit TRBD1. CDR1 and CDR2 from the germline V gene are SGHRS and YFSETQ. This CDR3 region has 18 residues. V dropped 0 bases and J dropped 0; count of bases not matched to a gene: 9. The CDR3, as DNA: TGCGCCAGCAGCTTGGTGGGACAGGGAAGCAGGTACCAAGAGACCCAGTACTTC. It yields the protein CASSLVGQGSRYQETQYF. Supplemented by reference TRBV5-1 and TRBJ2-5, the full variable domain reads KAGVTQTPRYLIKTRGQQVTLSCSPISGHRSVSWYQQTPGQGLQFLFEYFSETQRNKGNFPGRFSGRQFSNSRSEMNVSTLELGDSALYLCASSLVGQGSRYQETQYFGPGTRLLVL.